Shown below are 10 T cell receptor beta chains from a single sample sequenced in a study of blood T cells in healthy people across ages. Primed by a sample-barcoded 5' primer and a J-beta primer mix, a second PCR proceeded for 7 to 11 cycles. TCRdb itself ran the 5' RACE reads through MiXCR, one entry per CDR3 protein. The sample lists around 800,000 distinct CDR3 sequences; more than 40% were seen once. The specimen was blood. The receptors here all came from a man aged 55 to 70 in good health.

With respect to this clonotype: A much larger clone differs from this one at a single base, so this may be a read error. V is TRBV29-1 and J is TRBJ2-7, with D perhaps matching TRBD1 (6 bases). The CDR3 sequence is 11 residues long. The V end lost 6 bases, the J end lost 7 bases, and 13 bases lay between the germline ends. CDR1 is SQVTM and CDR2 is ANQGSEA in the germline V gene. Here the CDR3 reads CSVGRGNEQYF. The CDR3 nucleotides read TGCAGCGTAGGCAGGGGAAATGAGCAGTACTTC.

V gene TRBV4-1 combines with J gene TRBJ1-1; possibly TRBD1 for D (6 bases). This CDR3 contains 16 residues. Trimming removed 0 bases from V and 5 bases from J, with 16 bases in between. Germline-derived CDR1 and CDR2 are MGHRA and YSYEKL. The CDR3 bases are TGCGCCAGCAGCCAAGAAATGGCAGGGGAAGGGACTGAAGCTTTCTTT. Its translation: CASSQEMAGEGTEAFF.

V and J are TRBV20-1 and TRBJ2-3; the D is unclear. Trimming cost V 8 bases and J 1 base, with 7 bases left between them. CDR1 and CDR2 from the germline V gene are DFQATT and SNEGSKA (reference sequence). This CDR3 has 11 amino acids. The CDR3 is CSQVRTDTQYF. The CDR3, as DNA: TGCAGTCAGGTCCGCACAGATACGCAGTATTTT.

The sample holds a few counts of this clonotype. This sequence joins TRBV28 and TRBJ2-7, with 7 nucleotides matching TRBD1. The CDR3 spans 17 residues. The junction had 17 bases not matched to a gene; V was cut back by 5 bases and J by 4 bases. Per the germline V gene, CDR1 is MDHEN and CDR2 is SYDVKM. The CDR3 sequence is CASSTPGTRDSFYEQYF. CDR3 DNA: TGTGCCAGCAGTACCCCAGGGACCCGGGACAGTTTTTACGAGCAGTACTTC.

The chain employs TRBV11-2 and TRBJ1-2, with TRBD1 matching 8 bases. V was clipped by 0 bases and J by 6 bases; unmatched bases: 9. In germline, CDR1 is SGHAT, CDR2 FQNNGV. The CDR3 is made up of 16 amino acids. The CDR3 spells CASSLDWAGGAHGYTF. CDR3 nucleotide sequence: TGTGCCAGCAGCTTAGATTGGGCAGGGGGCGCCCATGGCTACACCTTC.

The chain uses TRBV28 and TRBJ2-3; TRBD2 agrees at 13 bases. CDR1 is MDHEN, CDR2 SYDVKM, per germline. CDR3 length equals 16 residues. Losses at the gene ends were 7 bases for V and 1 base for J; bases not matched to a gene: 5. The CDR3 sequence is CASNSGLAGGTDTQYF. The DNA for the CDR3 is TGTGCCAGCAATTCAGGACTAGCGGGGGGCACAGATACGCAGTATTTT.

Ten or more counts support this clonotype. The chain recombines TRBV20-1 with TRBJ2-1; D could derive from TRBD1 or TRBD2 (5 bases each). There are 15 residues in the CDR3. Deletions cut 5 bases from V and 1 base from J, with 15 bases between. Germline V CDR1 and CDR2: DFQATT, SNEGSKA (reference sequence). The CDR3 protein is CSARRQSGSYNEQFF. The CDR3 DNA reads TGCAGTGCTCGCCGACAGAGCGGTTCCTACAATGAGCAGTTCTTC.

This clonotype was observed a few times. This rearrangement joins TRBV7-9 to TRBJ1-2; 7 positions agree with TRBD1. Germline V lookup: CDR1 SEHNR, CDR2 FQNEAQ (reference sequence). V gave up 6 bases and J gave up 5 bases; unmatched junction bases: 9. The CDR3 consists of 14 residues. The CDR3 is CASSLDRAWYGYTF. DNA for the CDR3: TGTGCCAGCAGTCTTGACAGGGCGTGGTATGGCTACACCTTC.

In its sample, this clonotype was seen once. This chain links TRBV4-3 with TRBJ1-1; 9 positions agree with TRBD1. This CDR3 is 13 amino acids long. Looked up from germline, CDR1 is LGHNA and CDR2 is YSLEER. J lost 6 bases, V lost 3 bases, and 2 bases had no gene match. CDR3 sequence (DNA): TGCGCCAGCAGCCAGAGGACAGGGGCTGAAGCTTTCTTT. Residues: CASSQRTGAEAFF.

This clonotype was seen a handful of times. J is TRBJ2-3 and V is TRBV4-3; unclear D gene. The CDR3 is 14 amino acids. V was pared by 0 bases and J by 4 bases, with 8 bases between. CDR1 is LGHNA and CDR2 is YSLEER in the germline V gene. The CDR3 nucleotides are TGCGCCAGCAGCCAAGATCCCCGGGCAGATACGCAGTATTTT. This encodes CASSQDPRADTQYF.